This TCR beta chain was recorded in a study of blood T cell repertoires in COVID-19. Clones were sequenced by immunoSEQ multiplex PCR, and TCRdb holds only the in-frame ones, with some missing. The sample contains roughly 130,000 clones, about 80% of which appear only once. This clone is labeled as medium-sized. This clonotype originated in a woman aged 55-69 years with acute or convalescent COVID-19. The sample consisted of peripheral blood.

DNA of the CDR3: TGTGCCAGCAGCCAAGTCACATCGGGGACTGAAGCTTTCTTT. Its protein product is CASSQVTSGTEAFF. This chain connects TRBV14 to TRBJ1-1; no clear D. Germline lookup yields CDR1 SGHDN and CDR2 FVKESK. Trimming removed 1 base from V and 5 bases from J, with 11 bases in between. The CDR3 is 14 residues long.